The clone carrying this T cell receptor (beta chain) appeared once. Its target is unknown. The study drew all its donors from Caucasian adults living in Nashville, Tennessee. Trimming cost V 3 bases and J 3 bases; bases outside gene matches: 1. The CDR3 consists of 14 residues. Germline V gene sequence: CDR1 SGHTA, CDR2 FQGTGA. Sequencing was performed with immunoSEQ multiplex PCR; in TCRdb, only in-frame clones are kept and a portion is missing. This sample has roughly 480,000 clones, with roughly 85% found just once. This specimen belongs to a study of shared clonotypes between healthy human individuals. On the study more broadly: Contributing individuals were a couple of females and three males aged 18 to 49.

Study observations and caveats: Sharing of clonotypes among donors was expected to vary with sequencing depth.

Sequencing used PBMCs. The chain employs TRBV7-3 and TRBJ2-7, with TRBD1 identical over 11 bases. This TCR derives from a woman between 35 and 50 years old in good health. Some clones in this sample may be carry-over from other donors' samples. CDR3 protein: CASSLGQGVYEQYF. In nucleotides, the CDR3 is TGTGCCAGCAGCTTGGGACAGGGGGTCTACGAGCAGTACTTC.